These 27 T cell receptor beta chains were sequenced from one sample in a study of identical twins. TCRdb redid the calling of the 5' RACE reads with MiXCR, one entry per CDR3 protein. The sample shows some 500,000 distinct CDR3 sequences, under 25% of them seen only once. This same sample was also part of a study on T cells expressing NK-cell markers.

The specimen sequenced was CD4+ T cells sorted from blood. Receptors were obtained from a young woman in good health.

The sample holds many counts of this clonotype. The chain is built from TRBV5-1 and TRBJ2-4, with D hard to call. CDR3 size: 14 residues. Trimming cost V 0 bases and J 0 bases, with 4 bases left between them. Germline assignment: CDR1 SGHRS and CDR2 YFSETQ. The CDR3: CASSLEGAKNIQYF. The CDR3 nucleotides are TGCGCCAGCAGCTTGGAAGGAGCCAAAAACATTCAGTACTTC.

This clonotype was counted ten times or more. One end of the junction does not line up with germline, which may come from a read error. The chain employs TRBV7-7 and TRBJ2-5, with a weak D call TRBD1 (5 bases). The CDR3 is made up of 13 amino acids. In germline, CDR1 is SSHAT, CDR2 FNYEAQ (reference sequence). In DNA form, the CDR3 reads TGTGCTAGCAGCTCCAGACAGAGGGAGACCCAGTACTTC. It encodes CASSSRQRETQYF.

The V call is TRBV2, the J call TRBJ2-7; 7 bases match TRBD1. V gave up 4 bases and J gave up 6 bases; unmatched junction bases: 9. The V gene's germline CDR1 is SNHLY and CDR2 FYNNEI. The CDR3 contains 14 residues. The CDR3 sequence: CASSGQGESSEQYF. In nucleotides, the CDR3 is TGTGCCAGCAGTGGCCAGGGGGAGTCGAGCGAGCAGTACTTC. The variable domain in full, with the rest retrieved from reference TRBV2 and TRBJ2-7, is EPEVTQTPSHQVTQMGQEVILRCVPISNHLYFYWYRQILGQKVEFLVSFYNNEISEKSEIFDDQFSVERPDGSNFTLKIRSTKLEDSAMYFCASSGQGESSEQYFGPGTRLTVT.

This chain uses TRBV12-3 or TRBV12-4 with TRBJ1-3; D remains ambiguous. The CDR3 is 13 residues long. The V end was cut by 6 bases, the J end by 3 bases, with 9 bases between. CDR3 bases: TGTGCCAGCAGGATGGCGGGTGGAAACACCATATATTTT. The encoded protein is CASRMAGGNTIYF.

This clonotype has a handful of counts. The chain joins TRBV12-3 or TRBV12-4 to TRBJ2-7; 10 bases are shared with TRBD1. V lost 5 bases, J lost 3 bases, and 13 bases stayed unmatched. CDR3 length: 17 amino acids. CDR3: CASSGYPGQGRYYEQYF. The CDR3 DNA reads TGTGCCAGCAGTGGCTATCCGGGACAGGGGAGATACTACGAGCAGTACTTC.

The chain joins TRBV4-3 to TRBJ2-1, with D possibly matching TRBD2 (5 bases). Germline CDR1 LGHNA, CDR2 YSLEER. Trimming took 1 base from V and 8 from J, leaving 15 bases between them. The CDR3 is 15 residues long. CDR3 protein: CASSQATRERDEQFF. Here the CDR3 DNA reads TGCGCCAGCAGCCAAGCCACGAGGGAGAGGGATGAGCAGTTCTTC.

This chain connects TRBV7-9 to TRBJ1-1, with TRBD1 identical over 9 bases. Trimming removed 5 bases from V and 6 bases from J; junction bases left unmatched: 7. The CDR3 consists of 14 residues. CDR1 is SEHNR, CDR2 FQNEAQ, per germline (reference sequence). The CDR3 coding sequence is TGTGCCAGCAGCCGGGACAGGGCAGCCCCTGAAGCTTTCTTT. It encodes CASSRDRAAPEAFF.

The sample holds many counts of this clonotype. The chain recombines TRBV20-1 with TRBJ2-2, with 8 positions matching TRBD2. V was clipped by 3 bases and J by 7 bases; unmatched bases: 7. The CDR3 is made up of 14 amino acids. Germline lookup yields CDR1 DFQATT and CDR2 SNEGSKA (reference sequence). In DNA form, the CDR3 reads TGCAGTGCTAGGGCGAGCGGGAGAGGCGGGGAGCTGTTTTTT. It yields the protein CSARASGRGGELFF.

In this sample, this clonotype turned up once. The chain has TRBV2 and TRBJ1-4, with D maybe TRBD1 (5 bases). Looked up from germline, CDR1 is SNHLY and CDR2 is FYNNEI. The V end lost 6 bases, the J end lost 8 bases, and 13 bases lay between the germline ends. This CDR3 comprises 13 residues. The CDR3 region has the DNA TGTGCCAGCAGGGGCGACGGGACCGAAAAACTGTTTTTT. This encodes CASRGDGTEKLFF.

The chain couples TRBV6-1 to TRBJ2-1, with 9 bases matching TRBD2. The V and J ends lost 7 bases and 6 bases, in that order; junction bases with no gene match: 10. The CDR3 runs 15 residues. CDR1 and CDR2 (germline): MNHNS, SASEGT. CDR3 protein: CASKIHSGSLNEQFF. Here the CDR3 DNA reads TGTGCCAGCAAAATCCATAGCGGGAGTCTCAATGAGCAGTTCTTC.

The V gene is TRBV2, the J gene TRBJ1-2; unclear D gene. There are 14 residues in the CDR3. V lost 0 bases and J 4 bases, leaving 9 bases between the germline ends. CDR1 SNHLY and CDR2 FYNNEI come from the germline V gene. Written as DNA, the CDR3 is TGTGCCAGCAGTGAAGCATGGGGAGGCTATGGCTACACCTTC. Its translation: CASSEAWGGYGYTF.

This chain links TRBV20-1 with TRBJ1-6, with 9 bases lining up with TRBD1. V was clipped by 6 bases and J by 7 bases; unmatched bases: 10. CDR3 length: 15 amino acids. The germline CDR1 and CDR2 sequences are DFQATT and SNEGSKA (reference sequence). The CDR3 protein is CSASLPGTGNSPLHF. The CDR3, as DNA: TGCAGTGCCTCTCTGCCCGGGACAGGGAATTCACCCCTCCACTTT.

This sequence joins TRBV5-6 and TRBJ2-3; TRBD2 agrees at 7 bases. The length of the CDR3 is 15 residues. The germline V gene has CDR1 SGHDT and CDR2 YYEEEE. V was pared by 3 bases and J by 3 bases, with 7 bases of the junction left unmatched. Here the CDR3 reads CASSSMPGGTDTQYF. Here the CDR3 DNA reads TGTGCCAGCAGCTCCATGCCGGGGGGAACAGATACGCAGTATTTT.

This clonotype showed up just a few times. This chain joins TRBV7-2 and TRBJ2-7; 9 nucleotides line up with TRBD1. CDR1 and CDR2 from the germline V gene are SGHTA and FQGNSA. J lost 3 bases, V lost 5 bases, and 8 bases had no gene match. The CDR3 totals 15 residues. DNA for the CDR3: TGTGCCAGCAGCCCCACGGGGACAGGGCTCTACGAGCAGTACTTC. Its translation: CASSPTGTGLYEQYF.

This chain links TRBV6-5 with TRBJ2-3, with a possible D match to TRBD2 (5 bases). V dropped 2 bases and J dropped 4 bases, with 10 bases sitting between them. The CDR3 extends over 14 amino acids. CDR1 is MNHEY, CDR2 SVGAGI, per germline. The CDR3 sequence: CASSYIVGADTQYF. The DNA of the CDR3 is TGTGCCAGCAGTTACATCGTCGGGGCAGATACGCAGTATTTT.

This clonotype has only a few counts. V and J are TRBV20-1 and TRBJ2-5; weak D call: TRBD2 (6 bases). V lost 0 bases and J 5 bases, leaving 16 bases between the germline ends. The CDR3 consists of 15 residues. From germline, CDR1 is DFQATT and CDR2 SNEGSKA (reference sequence). The chain's CDR3 is CSARDPDLGGETQYF. The CDR3 nucleotides read TGCAGTGCTAGAGATCCCGATCTAGGAGGGGAGACCCAGTACTTC.

V usage is TRBV6-1 and J usage is TRBJ2-5, with D perhaps TRBD1 or TRBD2 (5 bases each). The CDR3 has 14 amino acids. Germline CDR1 is MNHNS and CDR2 is SASEGT. V was pared by 6 bases and J by 3 bases, with 14 bases between. Written as DNA, the CDR3 is TGTGCCAGCAGGGACCTGGGACGGGAAGAGACCCAGTACTTC. Its translation is CASRDLGREETQYF.

The rearrangement uses TRBV21-1 and TRBJ2-3; TRBD1 was called by the table and not checked on the DNA. TRBV21-1 constitutes a pseudogene. The CDR3 is 16 residues long. The CDR3 region is CASSNFDRGIGDTQYF. The CDR3 DNA follows: TGTGCCAGCAGCAATTTCGACAGGGGAATAGGGGATACGCAGTATTTT.

This chain joins TRBV28 and TRBJ2-1; D call uncertain. Germline V gives CDR1 MDHEN, CDR2 SYDVKM. V lost 3 bases, J lost 7 bases, and 10 bases lay in between. The CDR3 totals 13 residues. CDR3 sequence (DNA): TGTGCCAGCAGTTTGCCTTCCCGGAATGAGCAGTTCTTC. The encoded protein is CASSLPSRNEQFF.

This clonotype was picked up a small number of times. The V gene is TRBV7-9, the J gene TRBJ1-1; 9 positions match TRBD1. The germline gives CDR1 SEHNR, CDR2 FQNEAQ (reference sequence). V dropped 2 bases and J dropped 9; count of bases not matched to a gene: 4. This CDR3 spans 13 amino acids. The CDR3 coding sequence is TGTGCCAGCAGCTTACATGGGACAGGGCAAGCTTTCTTT. Translated, it gives CASSLHGTGQAFF.

This clonotype has ten or more counts. V gene TRBV12-3 or TRBV12-4 combines with J gene TRBJ2-3; D not resolved. This CDR3 is built from 13 residues. The V and J ends lost 4 bases and 4 bases respectively, with 9 bases between them. The CDR3 loop is CASSSHAPDTQYF. Here the CDR3 DNA reads TGTGCCAGCAGTTCACATGCACCAGATACGCAGTATTTT.

This clonotype occurred a few times. This rearrangement joins TRBV20-1 to TRBJ2-7; 8 bases agree with TRBD1. The CDR3 covers 12 residues. CDR1 DFQATT and CDR2 SNEGSKA come from the germline V gene (reference sequence). J lost 6 bases, V lost 1 base, and 2 bases had no gene match. CDR3 amino acids: CSARGTGSEQYF. The DNA of the CDR3 is TGCAGTGCTAGAGGGACAGGGAGCGAGCAGTACTTC.

The V gene is TRBV7-2, the J gene TRBJ2-5; weak D call: TRBD2 (5 bases). V lost 5 bases to trimming and J lost 2 bases, with 12 bases between them. The germline V gene encodes CDR1 SGHTA and CDR2 FQGNSA. The CDR3 consists of 14 residues. This chain's CDR3 is CASSPGLAQETQYF. The CDR3, as DNA: TGTGCCAGCAGCCCAGGACTTGCACAAGAGACCCAGTACTTC.

The rearrangement joins TRBV20-1 to TRBJ2-3; 12 positions agree with TRBD2. CDR1 is DFQATT, CDR2 SNEGSKA, per germline (reference sequence). The CDR3 covers 16 residues. Germline trimming cut 5 bases from V and 4 bases from J; bases unmatched to any gene: 10. The CDR3 loop is CSAPSTSGRTPDTQYF. The CDR3 DNA is TGCAGTGCTCCTTCCACTAGCGGGAGGACCCCAGATACGCAGTATTTT.

This clonotype has at least ten counts. The chain joins TRBV7-2 to TRBJ2-2, with D hard to call. Germline CDR1 SGHTA, CDR2 FQGNSA. Trimming removed 3 bases at V and 7 bases at J, with 9 bases between. The CDR3 runs 13 residues. CDR3 loop: CASSFRLGGELFF. CDR3 DNA sequence: TGTGCCAGCAGCTTTAGACTCGGCGGGGAGCTGTTTTTT.

This clonotype was found many times. The CDR3 bases are TGCGCCAGCAGTGAGGCTAGCGGATACACAGATACGCAGTATTTT. Protein sequence: CASSEASGYTDTQYF. The chain employs TRBV10-1 and TRBJ2-3; TRBD2 aligns across 7 bases. The ends lost 2 bases at V and 2 bases at J; junction bases unmatched: 4. The CDR3 consists of 15 residues. Germline CDR1 is WNHNN and CDR2 is SYGVQD (reference sequence).

This chain connects TRBV3-1 to TRBJ2-1; D is possibly TRBD2 (6 bases). V was clipped by 5 bases and J by 5 bases, with 25 bases between them. The germline V gene has CDR1 LGHDT and CDR2 YNNKEL (reference sequence). CDR3 size: 18 residues. CDR3 DNA sequence: TGTGCCAGCAGCAAGCAGGACCGGGGGAGCCACTTACACAATGAGCAGTTCTTC. It translates to CASSKQDRGSHLHNEQFF.